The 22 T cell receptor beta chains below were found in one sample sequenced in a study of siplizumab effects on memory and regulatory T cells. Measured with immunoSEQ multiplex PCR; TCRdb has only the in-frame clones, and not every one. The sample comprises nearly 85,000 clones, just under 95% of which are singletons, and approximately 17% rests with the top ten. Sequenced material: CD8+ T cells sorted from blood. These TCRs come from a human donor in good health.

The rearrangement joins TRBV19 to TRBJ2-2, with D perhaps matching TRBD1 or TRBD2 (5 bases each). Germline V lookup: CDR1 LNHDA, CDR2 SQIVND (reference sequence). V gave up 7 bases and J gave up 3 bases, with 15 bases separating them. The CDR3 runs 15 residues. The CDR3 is CASISRGRDTGELFF. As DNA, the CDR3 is TGTGCCAGTATCTCGAGGGGCCGCGACACCGGGGAGCTGTTTTTT.

The DNA of the CDR3 is TGTGCCAGCAGCCGGGACAGGGGGCTTGGGCTGGCCACTGAAGCTTTCTTT. This translates into CASSRDRGLGLATEAFF. The V gene is TRBV5-5, the J gene TRBJ1-1; 12 nucleotides align to TRBD1. The CDR3 length is 17 residues. CDR1 SGHKS and CDR2 YYEKEE come from the germline V gene (reference sequence). The trim removed 4 bases at V and 4 bases at J, leaving 11 bases unmatched. The full variable domain, completed using reference TRBV5-5 and TRBJ1-1, is DAGVTQSPTHLIKTRGQQVTLRCSPISGHKSVSWYQQVLGQGPQFIFQYYEKEERGRGNFPDRFSARQFPNYSSELNVNALLLGDSALYLCASSRDRGLGLATEAFFGQGTRLTVV.

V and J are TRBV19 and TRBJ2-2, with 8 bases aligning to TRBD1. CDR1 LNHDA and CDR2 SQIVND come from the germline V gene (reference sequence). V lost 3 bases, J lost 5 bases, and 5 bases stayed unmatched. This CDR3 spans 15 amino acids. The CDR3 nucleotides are TGTGCCAGTAGTATCTCAGGGGGCGGTACCGGGGAGCTGTTTTTT. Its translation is CASSISGGGTGELFF.

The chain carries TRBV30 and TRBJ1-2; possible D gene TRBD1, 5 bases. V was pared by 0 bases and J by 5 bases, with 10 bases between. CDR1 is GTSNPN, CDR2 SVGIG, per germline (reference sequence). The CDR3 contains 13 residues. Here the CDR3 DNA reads TGTGCCTGGAGTGTAGGGGCAGCGTATGGCTACACCTTC. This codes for CAWSVGAAYGYTF.

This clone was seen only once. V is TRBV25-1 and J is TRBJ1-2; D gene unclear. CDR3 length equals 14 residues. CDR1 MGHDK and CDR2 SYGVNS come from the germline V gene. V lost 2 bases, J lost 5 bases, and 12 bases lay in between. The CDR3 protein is CASSELQSRYGYTF. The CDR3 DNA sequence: TGTGCCAGCAGTGAACTCCAAAGTCGGTATGGCTACACCTTC.

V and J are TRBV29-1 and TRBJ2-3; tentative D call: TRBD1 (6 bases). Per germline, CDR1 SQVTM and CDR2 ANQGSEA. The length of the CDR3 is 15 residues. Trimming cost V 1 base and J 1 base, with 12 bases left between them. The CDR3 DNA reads TGCAGCGTTGAAGGGGGGCGGCTGGGCACAGATACGCAGTATTTT. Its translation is CSVEGGRLGTDTQYF.

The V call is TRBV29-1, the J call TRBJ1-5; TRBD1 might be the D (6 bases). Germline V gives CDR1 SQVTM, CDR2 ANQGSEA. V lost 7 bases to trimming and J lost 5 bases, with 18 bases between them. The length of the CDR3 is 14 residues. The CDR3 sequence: CSASTGNLDQPQHF. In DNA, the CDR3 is TGCAGCGCAAGTACAGGGAATTTGGATCAGCCCCAGCATTTT.

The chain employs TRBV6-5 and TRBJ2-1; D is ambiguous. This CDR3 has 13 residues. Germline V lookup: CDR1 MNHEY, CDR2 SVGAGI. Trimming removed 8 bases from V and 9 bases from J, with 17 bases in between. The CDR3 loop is CASSTTAVPEQFF. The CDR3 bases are TGTGCCAGCTCTACTACCGCCGTCCCTGAGCAGTTCTTC.

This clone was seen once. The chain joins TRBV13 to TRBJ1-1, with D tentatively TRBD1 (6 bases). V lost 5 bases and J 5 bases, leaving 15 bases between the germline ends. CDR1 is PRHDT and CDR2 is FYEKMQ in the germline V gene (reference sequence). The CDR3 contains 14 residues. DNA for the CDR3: TGTGCCAGCAGCCTCAGGGGTGGAACAACTGAAGCTTTCTTT. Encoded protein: CASSLRGGTTEAFF.

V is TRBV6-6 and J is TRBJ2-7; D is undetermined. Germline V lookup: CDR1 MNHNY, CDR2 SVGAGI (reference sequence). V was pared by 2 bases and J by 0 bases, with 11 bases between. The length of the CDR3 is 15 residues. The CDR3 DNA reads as TGTGCCAGCAGTTACGCAGAGAAGCGCTCCTACGAGCAGTACTTC. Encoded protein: CASSYAEKRSYEQYF.

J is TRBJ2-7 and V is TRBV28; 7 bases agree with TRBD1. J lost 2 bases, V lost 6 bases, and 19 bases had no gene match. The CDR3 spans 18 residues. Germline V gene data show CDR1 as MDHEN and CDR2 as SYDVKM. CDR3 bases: TGTGCCAGCAGACACTTAAGCACATTCGGGACAGCGCCCTACGAGCAGTACTTC. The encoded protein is CASRHLSTFGTAPYEQYF.

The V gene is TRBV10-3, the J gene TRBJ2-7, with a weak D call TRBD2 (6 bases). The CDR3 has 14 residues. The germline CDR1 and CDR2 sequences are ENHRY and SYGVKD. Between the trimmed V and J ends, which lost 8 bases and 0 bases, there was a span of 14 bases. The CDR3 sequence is CAIGGSGSSYEQYF. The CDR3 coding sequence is TGTGCCATCGGGGGGAGTGGGAGCTCCTACGAGCAGTACTTC.

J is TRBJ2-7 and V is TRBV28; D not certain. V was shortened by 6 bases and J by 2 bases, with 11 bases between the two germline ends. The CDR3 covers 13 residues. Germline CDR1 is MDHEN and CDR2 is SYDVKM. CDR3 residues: CASRARLPYEQYF. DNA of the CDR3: TGTGCCAGCAGGGCACGGCTCCCCTACGAGCAGTACTTC.

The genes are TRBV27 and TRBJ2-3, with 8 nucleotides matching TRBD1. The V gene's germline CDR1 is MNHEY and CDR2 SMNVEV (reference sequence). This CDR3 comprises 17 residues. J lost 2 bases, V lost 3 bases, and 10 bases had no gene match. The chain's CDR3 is CASSLGPDREDTDTQYF. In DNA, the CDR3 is TGTGCCAGCAGTTTGGGCCCGGACAGGGAGGACACAGATACGCAGTATTTT.

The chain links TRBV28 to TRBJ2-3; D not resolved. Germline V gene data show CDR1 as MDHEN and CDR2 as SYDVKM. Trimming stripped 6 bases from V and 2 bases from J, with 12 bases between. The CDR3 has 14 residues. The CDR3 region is CASSSRQNTDTQYF. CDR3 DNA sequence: TGTGCCAGCAGCTCGCGGCAGAACACAGATACGCAGTATTTT.

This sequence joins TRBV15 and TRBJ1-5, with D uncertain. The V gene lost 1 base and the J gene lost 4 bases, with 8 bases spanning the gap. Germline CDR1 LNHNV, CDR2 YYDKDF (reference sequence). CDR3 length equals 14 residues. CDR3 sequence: CATSRGDGNQPQHF. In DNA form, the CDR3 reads TGTGCCACCAGCAGAGGAGACGGAAATCAGCCCCAGCATTTT. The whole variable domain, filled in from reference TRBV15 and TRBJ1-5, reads DAMVIQNPRYQVTQFGKPVTLSCSQTLNHNVMYWYQQKSSQAPKLLFHYYDKDFNNEADTPDNFQSRRPNTSFCFLDIRSPGLGDTAMYLCATSRGDGNQPQHFGDGTRLSIL.

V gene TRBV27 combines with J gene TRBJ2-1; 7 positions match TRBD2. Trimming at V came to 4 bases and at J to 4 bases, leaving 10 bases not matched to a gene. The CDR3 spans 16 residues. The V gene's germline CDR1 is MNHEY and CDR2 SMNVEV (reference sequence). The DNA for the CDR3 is TGTGCCAGCAGTTCGGGCCCGGGACTAACTTACAATGAGCAGTTCTTC. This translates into CASSSGPGLTYNEQFF.

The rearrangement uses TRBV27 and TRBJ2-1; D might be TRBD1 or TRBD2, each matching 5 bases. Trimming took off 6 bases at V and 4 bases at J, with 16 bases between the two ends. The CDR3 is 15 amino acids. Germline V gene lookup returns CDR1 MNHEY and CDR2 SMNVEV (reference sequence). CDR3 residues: CASRSLTGAYNEQFF. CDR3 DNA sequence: TGTGCCAGCAGGTCTCTTACCGGGGCGTACAATGAGCAGTTCTTC.

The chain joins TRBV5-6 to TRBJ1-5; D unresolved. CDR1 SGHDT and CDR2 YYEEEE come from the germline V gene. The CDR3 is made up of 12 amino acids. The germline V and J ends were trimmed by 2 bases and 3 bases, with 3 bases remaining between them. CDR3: CASSFSNQPQHF. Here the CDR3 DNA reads TGTGCCAGCAGCTTCTCCAATCAGCCCCAGCATTTT.

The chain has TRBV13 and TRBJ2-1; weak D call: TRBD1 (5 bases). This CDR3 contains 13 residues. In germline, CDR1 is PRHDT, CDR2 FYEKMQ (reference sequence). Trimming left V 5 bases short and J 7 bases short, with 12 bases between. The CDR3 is CASSARAGNEQFF. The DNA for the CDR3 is TGTGCCAGCAGCGCCCGGGCAGGGAATGAGCAGTTCTTC.

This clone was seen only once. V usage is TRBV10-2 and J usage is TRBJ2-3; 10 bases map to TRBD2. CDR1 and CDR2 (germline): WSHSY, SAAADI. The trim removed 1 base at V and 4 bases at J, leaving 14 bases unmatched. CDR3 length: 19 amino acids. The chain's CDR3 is CASSEFWSGRAVDPDTQYF. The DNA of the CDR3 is TGCGCCAGCAGTGAGTTTTGGAGCGGGAGGGCCGTCGATCCAGATACGCAGTATTTT.

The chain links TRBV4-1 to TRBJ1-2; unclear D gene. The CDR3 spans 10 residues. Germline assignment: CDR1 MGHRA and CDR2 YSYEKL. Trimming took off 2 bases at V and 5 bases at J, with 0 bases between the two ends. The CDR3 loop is CASSQYGYTF. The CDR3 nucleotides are TGCGCCAGCAGCCAATATGGCTACACCTTC.